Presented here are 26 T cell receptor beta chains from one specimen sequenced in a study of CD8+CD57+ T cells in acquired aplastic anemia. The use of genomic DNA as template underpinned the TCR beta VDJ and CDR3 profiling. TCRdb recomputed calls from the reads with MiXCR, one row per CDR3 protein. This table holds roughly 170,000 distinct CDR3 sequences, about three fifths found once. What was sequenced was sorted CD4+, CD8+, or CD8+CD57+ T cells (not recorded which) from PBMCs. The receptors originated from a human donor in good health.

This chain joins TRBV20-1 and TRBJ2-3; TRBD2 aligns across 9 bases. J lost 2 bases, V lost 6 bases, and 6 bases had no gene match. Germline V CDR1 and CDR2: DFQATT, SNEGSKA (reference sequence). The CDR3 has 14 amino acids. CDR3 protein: CSAIAGVNTDTQYF. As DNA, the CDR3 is TGCAGTGCAATAGCGGGAGTTAACACAGATACGCAGTATTTT.

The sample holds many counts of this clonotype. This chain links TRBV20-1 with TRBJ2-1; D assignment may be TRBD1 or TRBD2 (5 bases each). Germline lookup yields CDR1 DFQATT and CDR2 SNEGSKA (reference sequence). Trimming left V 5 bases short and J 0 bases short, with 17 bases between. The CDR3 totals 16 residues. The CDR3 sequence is CSASPRGASSYNEQFF. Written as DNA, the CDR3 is TGCAGTGCTTCCCCACGAGGGGCAAGCTCCTACAATGAGCAGTTCTTC.

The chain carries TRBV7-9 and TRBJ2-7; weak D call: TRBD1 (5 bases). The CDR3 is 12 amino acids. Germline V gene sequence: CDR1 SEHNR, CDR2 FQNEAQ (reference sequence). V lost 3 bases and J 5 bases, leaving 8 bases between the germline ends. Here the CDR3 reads CASSFIGDEQYF. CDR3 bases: TGTGCCAGCAGCTTCATAGGGGACGAGCAGTACTTC.

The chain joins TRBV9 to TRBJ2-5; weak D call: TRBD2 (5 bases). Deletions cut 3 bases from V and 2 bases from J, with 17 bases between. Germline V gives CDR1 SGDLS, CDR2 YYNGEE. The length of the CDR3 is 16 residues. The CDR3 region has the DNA TGTGCCAGCAGCGCCCCCGAAGGAGCGGAGCAAGAGACCCAGTACTTC. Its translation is CASSAPEGAEQETQYF.

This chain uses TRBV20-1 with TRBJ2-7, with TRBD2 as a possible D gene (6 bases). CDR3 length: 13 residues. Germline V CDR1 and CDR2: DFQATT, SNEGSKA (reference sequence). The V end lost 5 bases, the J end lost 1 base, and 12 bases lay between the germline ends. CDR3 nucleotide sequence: TGCAGTGCTGCTAACCTAGCGTCCTACGAGCAGTACTTC. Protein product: CSAANLASYEQYF.

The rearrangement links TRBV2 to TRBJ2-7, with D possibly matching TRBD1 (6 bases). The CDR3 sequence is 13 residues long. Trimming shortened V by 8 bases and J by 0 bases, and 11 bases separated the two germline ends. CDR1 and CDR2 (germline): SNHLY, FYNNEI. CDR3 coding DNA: TGTGCCAGCGAGGGGGAGAGCTCCTACGAGCAGTACTTC. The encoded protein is CASEGESSYEQYF.

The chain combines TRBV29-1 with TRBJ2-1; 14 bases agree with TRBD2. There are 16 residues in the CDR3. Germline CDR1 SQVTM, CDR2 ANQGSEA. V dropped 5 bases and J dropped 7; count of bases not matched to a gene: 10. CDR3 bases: TGCAGCGTTTCAAGACTAGCGGGGGGGCAGGGAAATGAGCAGTTCTTC. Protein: CSVSRLAGGQGNEQFF.

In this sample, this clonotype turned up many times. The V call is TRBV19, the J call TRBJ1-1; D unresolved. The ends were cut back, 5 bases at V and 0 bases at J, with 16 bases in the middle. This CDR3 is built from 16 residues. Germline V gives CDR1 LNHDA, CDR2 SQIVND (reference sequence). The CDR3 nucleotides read TGTGCCAGTAGTGTGGCTGCTCTACCCATGAACACTGAAGCTTTCTTT. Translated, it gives CASSVAALPMNTEAFF.

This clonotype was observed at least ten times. The CDR3 spells CASSLDLPSSYNEQFF. The CDR3 DNA reads TGTGCCAGCAGCTTAGATCTACCCAGCTCCTACAATGAGCAGTTCTTC. This rearrangement joins TRBV7-9 to TRBJ2-1; D remains unclear. Per germline, CDR1 SEHNR and CDR2 FQNEAQ (reference sequence). The CDR3 consists of 16 residues. Trimming pared 1 base from V and 0 bases from J, leaving 10 bases between.

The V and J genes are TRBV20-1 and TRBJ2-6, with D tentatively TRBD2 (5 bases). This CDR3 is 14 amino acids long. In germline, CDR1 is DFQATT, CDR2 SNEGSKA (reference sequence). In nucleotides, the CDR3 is TGCAGCGTTGAAAGAGGGACTGGGGCCAACGTCCTGACTTTC. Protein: CSVERGTGANVLTF.

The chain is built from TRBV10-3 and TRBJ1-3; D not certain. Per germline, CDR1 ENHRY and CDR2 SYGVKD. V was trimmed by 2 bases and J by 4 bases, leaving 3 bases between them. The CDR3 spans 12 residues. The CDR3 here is CAISEIGNTIYF. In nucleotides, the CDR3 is TGTGCCATCAGTGAGATCGGAAACACCATATATTTT.

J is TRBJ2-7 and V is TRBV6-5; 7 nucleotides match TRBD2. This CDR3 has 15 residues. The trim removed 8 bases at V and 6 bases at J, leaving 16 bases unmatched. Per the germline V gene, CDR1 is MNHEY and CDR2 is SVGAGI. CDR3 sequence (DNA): TGTGCCAGCGGTTCCTTCGGACTAGTATCCCTCGAGCAGTACTTC. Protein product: CASGSFGLVSLEQYF.

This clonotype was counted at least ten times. CDR3 sequence (DNA): TGCGCCAGCAGCCAAGCCCCCCGGAGCCCCGCCGGCTACACCTTC. Encoded protein: CASSQAPRSPAGYTF. This chain uses TRBV4-3 with TRBJ1-2; D unresolved. Germline CDR1 and CDR2: LGHNA and YSLEER. The CDR3 length is 15 residues. V lost 1 base, J lost 8 bases, and 17 bases lay in between.

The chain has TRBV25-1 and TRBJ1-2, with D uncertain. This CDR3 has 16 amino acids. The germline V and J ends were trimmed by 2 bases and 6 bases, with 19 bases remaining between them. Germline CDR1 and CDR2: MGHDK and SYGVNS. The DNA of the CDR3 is TGTGCCAGCAGTGAAGGTGGAACGACCGGGAAGGATGGCTACACCTTC. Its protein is CASSEGGTTGKDGYTF.

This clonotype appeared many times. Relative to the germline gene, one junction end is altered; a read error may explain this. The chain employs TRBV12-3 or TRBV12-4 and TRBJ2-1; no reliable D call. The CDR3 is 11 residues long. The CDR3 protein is CASSLADEQFF. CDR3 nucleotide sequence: TGTGCCAGCAGCTTAGCTGATGAGCAGTTCTTC.

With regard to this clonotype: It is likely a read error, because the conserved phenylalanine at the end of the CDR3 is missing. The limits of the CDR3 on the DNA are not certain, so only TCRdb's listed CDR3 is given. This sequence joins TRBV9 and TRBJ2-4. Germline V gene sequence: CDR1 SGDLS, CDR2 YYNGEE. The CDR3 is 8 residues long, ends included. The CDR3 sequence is CASSVVGV.

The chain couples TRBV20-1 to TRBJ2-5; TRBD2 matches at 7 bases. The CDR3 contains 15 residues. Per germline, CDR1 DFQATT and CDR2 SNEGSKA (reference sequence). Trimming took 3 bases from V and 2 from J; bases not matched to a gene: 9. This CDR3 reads CSARPLAEVQETQYF. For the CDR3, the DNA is TGCAGTGCTAGGCCTCTAGCGGAGGTTCAAGAGACCCAGTACTTC.

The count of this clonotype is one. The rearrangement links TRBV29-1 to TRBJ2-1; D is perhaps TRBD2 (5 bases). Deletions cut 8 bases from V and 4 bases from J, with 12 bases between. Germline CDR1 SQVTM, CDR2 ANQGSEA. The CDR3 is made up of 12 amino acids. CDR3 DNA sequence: TGCAGCCTGATCGGACTGTACAATGAGCAGTTCTTC. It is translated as CSLIGLYNEQFF.

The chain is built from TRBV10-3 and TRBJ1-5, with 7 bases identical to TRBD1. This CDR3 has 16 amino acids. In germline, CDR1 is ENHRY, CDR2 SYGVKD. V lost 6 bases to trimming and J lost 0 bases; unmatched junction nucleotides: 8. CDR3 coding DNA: TGTGCCATCAGCCCGGGACAGACGTATAGCAATCAGCCCCAGCATTTT. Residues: CAISPGQTYSNQPQHF.

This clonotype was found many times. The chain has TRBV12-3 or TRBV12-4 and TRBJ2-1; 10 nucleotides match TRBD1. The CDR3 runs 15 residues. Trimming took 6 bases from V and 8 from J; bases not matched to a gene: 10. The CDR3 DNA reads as TGTGCCAGCAGCCCTCATCGGGACAGGGGACATGAGCAGTTCTTC. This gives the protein CASSPHRDRGHEQFF.

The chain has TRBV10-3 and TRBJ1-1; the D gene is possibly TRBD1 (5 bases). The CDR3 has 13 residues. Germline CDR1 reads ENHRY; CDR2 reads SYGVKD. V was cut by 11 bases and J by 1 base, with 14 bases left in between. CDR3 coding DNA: TGTGCCGCTGGGACGGCCTCGAACACTGAAGCTTTCTTT. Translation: CAAGTASNTEAFF.

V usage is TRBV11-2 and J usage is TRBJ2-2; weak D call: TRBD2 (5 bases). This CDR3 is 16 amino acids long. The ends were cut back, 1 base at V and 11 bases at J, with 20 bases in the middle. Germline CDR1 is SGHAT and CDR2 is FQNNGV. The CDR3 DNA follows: TGTGCCAGCAGCTTAGCGGCGGGCCCGGAACCATACGAGCTGTTTTTT. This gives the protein CASSLAAGPEPYELFF. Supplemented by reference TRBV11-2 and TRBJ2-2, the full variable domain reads EAGVAQSPRYKIIEKRQSVAFWCNPISGHATLYWYQQILGQGPKLLIQFQNNGVVDDSQLPKDRFSAERLKGVDSTLKIQPAKLEDSAVYLCASSLAAGPEPYELFFGEGSRLTVL.

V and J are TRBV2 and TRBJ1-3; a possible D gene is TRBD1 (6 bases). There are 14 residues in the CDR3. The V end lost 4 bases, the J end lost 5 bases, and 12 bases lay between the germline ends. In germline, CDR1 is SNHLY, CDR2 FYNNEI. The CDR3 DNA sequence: TGTGCCAGCAGTGGCCAGGACAGCCGAAACACCATATATTTT. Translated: CASSGQDSRNTIYF.

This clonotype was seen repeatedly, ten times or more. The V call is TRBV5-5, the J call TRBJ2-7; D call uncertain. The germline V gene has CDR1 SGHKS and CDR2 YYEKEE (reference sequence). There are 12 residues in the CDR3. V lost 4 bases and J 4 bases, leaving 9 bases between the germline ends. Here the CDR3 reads CASSGVSYEQYF. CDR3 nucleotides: TGTGCCAGCAGCGGAGTATCATACGAGCAGTACTTC.

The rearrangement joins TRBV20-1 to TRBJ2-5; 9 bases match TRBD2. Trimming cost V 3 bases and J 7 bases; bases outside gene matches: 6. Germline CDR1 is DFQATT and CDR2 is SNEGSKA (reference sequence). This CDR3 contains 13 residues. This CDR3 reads CSARVAGVWTQYF. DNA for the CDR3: TGCAGTGCTAGGGTAGCGGGAGTCTGGACCCAGTACTTC.

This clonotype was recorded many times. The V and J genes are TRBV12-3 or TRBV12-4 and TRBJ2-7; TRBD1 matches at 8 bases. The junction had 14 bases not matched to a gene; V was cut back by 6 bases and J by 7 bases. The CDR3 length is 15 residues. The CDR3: CASSPGGRGQSEQYF. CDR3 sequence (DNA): TGTGCCAGCAGCCCAGGGGGCAGGGGGCAGAGTGAGCAGTACTTC.